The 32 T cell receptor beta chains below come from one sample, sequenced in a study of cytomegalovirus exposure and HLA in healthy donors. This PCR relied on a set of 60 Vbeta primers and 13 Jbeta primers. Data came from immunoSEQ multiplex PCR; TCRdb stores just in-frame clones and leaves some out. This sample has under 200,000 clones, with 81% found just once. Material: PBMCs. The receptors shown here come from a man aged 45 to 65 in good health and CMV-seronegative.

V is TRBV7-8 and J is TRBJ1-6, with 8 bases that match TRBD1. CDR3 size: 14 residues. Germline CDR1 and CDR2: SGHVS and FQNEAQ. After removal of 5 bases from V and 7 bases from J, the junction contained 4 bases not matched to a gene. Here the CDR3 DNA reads TGTGCCAGCAGCACGGACAGGGACAATTCACCCCTCCACTTT. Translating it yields CASSTDRDNSPLHF.

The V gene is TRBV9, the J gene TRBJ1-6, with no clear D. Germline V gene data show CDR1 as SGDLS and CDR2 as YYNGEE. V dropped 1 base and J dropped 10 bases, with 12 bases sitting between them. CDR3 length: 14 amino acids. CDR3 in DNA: TGTGCCAGCAGCGTAAAGGCGGGCCTCTCACCCCTCCACTTT. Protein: CASSVKAGLSPLHF.

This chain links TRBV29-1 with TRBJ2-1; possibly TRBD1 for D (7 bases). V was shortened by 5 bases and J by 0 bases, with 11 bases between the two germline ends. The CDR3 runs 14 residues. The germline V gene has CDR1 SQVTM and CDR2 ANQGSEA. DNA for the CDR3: TGCAGCGTTAGTCAGGGGGGCTCCTACAATGAGCAGTTCTTC. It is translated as CSVSQGGSYNEQFF.

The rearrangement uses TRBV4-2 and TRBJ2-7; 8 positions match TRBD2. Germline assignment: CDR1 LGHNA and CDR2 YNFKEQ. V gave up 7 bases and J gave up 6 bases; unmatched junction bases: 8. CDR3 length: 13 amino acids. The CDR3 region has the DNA TGTGCCAGCACCAACCCCGGGGGGGGCGAGCAGTACTTC. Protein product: CASTNPGGGEQYF.

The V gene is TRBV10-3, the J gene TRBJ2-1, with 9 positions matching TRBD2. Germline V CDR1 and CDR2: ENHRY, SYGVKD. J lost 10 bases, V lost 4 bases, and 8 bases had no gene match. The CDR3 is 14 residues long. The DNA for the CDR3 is TGTGCCATCAGTGCTGGCGGGGGGGGGAGGGAGCAGTTCTTC. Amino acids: CAISAGGGGREQFF.

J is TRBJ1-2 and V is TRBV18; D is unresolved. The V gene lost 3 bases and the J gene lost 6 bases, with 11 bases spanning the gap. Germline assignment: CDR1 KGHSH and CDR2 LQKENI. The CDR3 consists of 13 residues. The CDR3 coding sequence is TGTGCCAGCTCACCGAATGGCGGGGATGGCTACACCTTC. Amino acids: CASSPNGGDGYTF.

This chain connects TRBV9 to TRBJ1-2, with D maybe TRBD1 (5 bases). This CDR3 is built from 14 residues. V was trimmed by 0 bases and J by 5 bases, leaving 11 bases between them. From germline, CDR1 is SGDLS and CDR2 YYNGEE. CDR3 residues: CASSVETAPYGYTF. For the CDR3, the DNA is TGTGCCAGCAGCGTAGAGACAGCCCCTTATGGCTACACCTTC.

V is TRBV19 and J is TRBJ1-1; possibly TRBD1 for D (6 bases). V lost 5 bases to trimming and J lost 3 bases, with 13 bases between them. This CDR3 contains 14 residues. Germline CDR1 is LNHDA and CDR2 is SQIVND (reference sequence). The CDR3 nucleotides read TGTGCCAGTAGTCCCCGCCCAGGGGACACTGAAGCTTTCTTT. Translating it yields CASSPRPGDTEAFF.

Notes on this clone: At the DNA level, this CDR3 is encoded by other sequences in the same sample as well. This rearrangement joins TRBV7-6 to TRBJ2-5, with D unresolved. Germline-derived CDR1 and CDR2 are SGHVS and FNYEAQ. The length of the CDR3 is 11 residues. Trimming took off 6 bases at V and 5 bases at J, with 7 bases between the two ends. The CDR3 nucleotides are TGTGCCAGCAGATACGAGGAGACCCAGTACTTC. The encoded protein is CASRYEETQYF.

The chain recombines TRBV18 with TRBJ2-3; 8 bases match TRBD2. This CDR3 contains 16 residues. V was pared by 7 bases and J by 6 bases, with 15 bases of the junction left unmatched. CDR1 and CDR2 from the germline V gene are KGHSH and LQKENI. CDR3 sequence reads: CASWSGSGGAGDTQYF. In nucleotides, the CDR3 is TGTGCCAGCTGGAGCGGCAGCGGGGGCGCGGGGGATACGCAGTATTTT.

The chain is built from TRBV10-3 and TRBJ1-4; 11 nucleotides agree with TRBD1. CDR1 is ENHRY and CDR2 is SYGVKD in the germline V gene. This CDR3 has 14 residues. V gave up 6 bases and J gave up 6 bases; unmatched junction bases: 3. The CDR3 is CAISGTGGDEKLFF. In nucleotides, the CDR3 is TGTGCCATCAGCGGGACAGGGGGTGATGAAAAACTGTTTTTT.

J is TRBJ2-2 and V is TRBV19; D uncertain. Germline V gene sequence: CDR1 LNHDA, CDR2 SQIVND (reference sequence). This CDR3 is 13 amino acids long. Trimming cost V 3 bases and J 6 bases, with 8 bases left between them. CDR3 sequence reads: CASSMAASGELFF. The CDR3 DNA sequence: TGTGCCAGTAGTATGGCTGCTTCCGGGGAGCTGTTTTTT.

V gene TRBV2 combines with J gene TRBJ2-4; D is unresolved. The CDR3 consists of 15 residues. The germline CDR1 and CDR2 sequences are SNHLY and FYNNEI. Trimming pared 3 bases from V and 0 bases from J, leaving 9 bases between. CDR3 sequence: CASSDEAVAKNIQYF. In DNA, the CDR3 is TGTGCCAGCAGTGACGAGGCAGTAGCCAAAAACATTCAGTACTTC.

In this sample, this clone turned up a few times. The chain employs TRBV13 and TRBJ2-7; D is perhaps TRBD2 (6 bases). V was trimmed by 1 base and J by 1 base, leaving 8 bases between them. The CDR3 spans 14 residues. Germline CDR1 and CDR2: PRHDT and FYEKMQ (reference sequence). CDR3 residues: CASSLVGGSYEQYF. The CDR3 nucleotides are TGTGCCAGCAGCTTAGTGGGGGGATCCTACGAGCAGTACTTC.

This chain's CDR3 is CASSFPGTEAFF. The CDR3 DNA reads as TGTGCCAGCAGCTTCCCCGGGACAGAAGCTTTCTTT. The gene calls are TRBV6-1 and TRBJ1-1; tentatively, D is TRBD1 (6 bases). The CDR3 is 12 amino acids. The germline V gene encodes CDR1 MNHNS and CDR2 SASEGT. V gave up 6 bases and J gave up 8 bases, with 13 bases separating them.

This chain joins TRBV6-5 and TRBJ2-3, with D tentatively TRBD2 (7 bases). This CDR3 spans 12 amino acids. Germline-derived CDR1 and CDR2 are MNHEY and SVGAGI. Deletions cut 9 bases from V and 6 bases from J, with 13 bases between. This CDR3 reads CASRGGRDTQYF. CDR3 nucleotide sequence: TGTGCCAGTAGGGGGGGGCGGGATACGCAGTATTTT.

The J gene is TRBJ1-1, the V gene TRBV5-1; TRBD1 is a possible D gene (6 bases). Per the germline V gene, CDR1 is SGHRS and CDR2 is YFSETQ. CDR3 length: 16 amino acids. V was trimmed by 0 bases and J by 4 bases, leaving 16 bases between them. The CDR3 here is CASSLVGGAEGTEAFF. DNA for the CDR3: TGCGCCAGCAGCTTGGTAGGGGGGGCGGAGGGCACTGAAGCTTTCTTT.

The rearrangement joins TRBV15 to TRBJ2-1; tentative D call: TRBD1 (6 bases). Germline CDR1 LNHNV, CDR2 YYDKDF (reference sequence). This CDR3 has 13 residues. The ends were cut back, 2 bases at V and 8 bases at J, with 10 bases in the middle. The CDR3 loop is CATSRLQGDEQFF. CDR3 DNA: TGTGCCACCAGCAGACTACAGGGTGATGAGCAGTTCTTC.

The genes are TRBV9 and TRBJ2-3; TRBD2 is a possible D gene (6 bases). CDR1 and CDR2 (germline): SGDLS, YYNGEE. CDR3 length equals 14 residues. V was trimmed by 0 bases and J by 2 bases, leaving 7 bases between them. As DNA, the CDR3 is TGTGCCAGCAGCGTAGGCGGGAACACAGATACGCAGTATTTT. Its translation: CASSVGGNTDTQYF.

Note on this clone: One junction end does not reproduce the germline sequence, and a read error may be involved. The CDR3 DNA reads TGTTCCAGCAGAACCGGCGGTCGGGAGCAGTTCTTC. Protein sequence: CSSRTGGREQFF. The chain combines TRBV7-9 with TRBJ2-1, with no clear D. Per the germline V gene, CDR1 is SEHNR and CDR2 is FQNEAQ (reference sequence). The CDR3 has 12 amino acids.

CDR3 bases: TGTGCCAGCAGCCTAAGAGGGACAGGCTCTAAGGAGCAGTACTTC. Protein: CASSLRGTGSKEQYF. This chain uses TRBV9 with TRBJ2-7; 8 bases align to TRBD1. Per the germline V gene, CDR1 is SGDLS and CDR2 is YYNGEE. With 4 bases clipped from V and 7 bases from J, the junction kept 13 bases outside the gene matches. This CDR3 comprises 15 residues. The variable domain in full, completed from reference TRBV9 and TRBJ2-7, reads DSGVTQTPKHLITATGQRVTLRCSPRSGDLSVYWYQQSLDQGLQFLIQYYNGEERAKGNILERFSAQQFPDLHSELNLSSLELGDSALYFCASSLRGTGSKEQYFGPGTRLTVT.

In DNA, the CDR3 is TGTGCCAGCAGTTTCCGGGACAGGTCTACCCTCCACTTT. It codes for CASSFRDRSTLHF. The chain has TRBV6-5 and TRBJ1-6, with 8 bases that match TRBD1. V was clipped by 4 bases and J by 14 bases; unmatched bases: 7. CDR3 length equals 13 residues. Per the germline V gene, CDR1 is MNHEY and CDR2 is SVGAGI.

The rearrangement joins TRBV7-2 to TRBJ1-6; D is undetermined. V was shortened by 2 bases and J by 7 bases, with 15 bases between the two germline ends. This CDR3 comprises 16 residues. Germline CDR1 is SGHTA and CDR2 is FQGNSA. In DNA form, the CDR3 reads TGTGCCAGCAGCTTAACTCGGAGAGCTCGGAATTCACCCCTCCACTTT. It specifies CASSLTRRARNSPLHF.

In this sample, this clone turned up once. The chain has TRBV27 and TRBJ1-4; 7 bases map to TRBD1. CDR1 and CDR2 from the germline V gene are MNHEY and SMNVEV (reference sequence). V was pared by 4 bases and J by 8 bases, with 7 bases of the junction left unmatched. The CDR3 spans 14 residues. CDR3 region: CASSYRQGREKLFF. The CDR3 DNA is TGTGCCAGCAGTTACAGACAGGGCCGAGAAAAACTGTTTTTT. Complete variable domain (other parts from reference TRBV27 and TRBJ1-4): EAQVTQNPRYLITVTGKKLTVTCSQNMNHEYMSWYRQDPGLGLRQIYYSMNVEVTDKGDVPEGYKVSRKEKRNFPLILESPSPNQTSLYFCASSYRQGREKLFFGSGTQLSVL.

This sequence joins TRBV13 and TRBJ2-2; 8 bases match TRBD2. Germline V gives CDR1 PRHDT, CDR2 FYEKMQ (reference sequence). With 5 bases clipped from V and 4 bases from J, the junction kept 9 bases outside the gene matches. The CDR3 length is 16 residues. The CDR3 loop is CASSRPGGAFTGELFF. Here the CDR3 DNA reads TGTGCCAGCAGCCGACCCGGGGGGGCCTTCACCGGGGAGCTGTTTTTT.

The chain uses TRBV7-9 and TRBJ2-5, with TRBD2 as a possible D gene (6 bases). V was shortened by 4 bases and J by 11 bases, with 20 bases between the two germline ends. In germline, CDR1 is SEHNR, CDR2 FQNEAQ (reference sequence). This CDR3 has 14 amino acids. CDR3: CASSSDAKPGEQYF. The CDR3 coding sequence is TGTGCCAGCAGCTCGGACGCCAAGCCGGGGGAGCAGTACTTC.

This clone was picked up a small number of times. The CDR3 sequence: CASSVTGHGYGYTF. The CDR3 region has the DNA TGTGCCAGCAGCGTCACAGGGCACGGCTATGGCTACACCTTC. The V and J genes are TRBV9 and TRBJ1-2; D perhaps matches TRBD1 (6 bases). CDR3 length equals 14 residues. Germline V CDR1 and CDR2: SGDLS, YYNGEE. Trimming pared 2 bases from V and 4 bases from J, leaving 12 bases between.

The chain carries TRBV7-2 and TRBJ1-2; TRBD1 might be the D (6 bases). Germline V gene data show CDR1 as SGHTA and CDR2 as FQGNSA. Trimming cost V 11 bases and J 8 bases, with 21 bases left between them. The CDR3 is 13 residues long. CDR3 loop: CAVARGQLVGYTF. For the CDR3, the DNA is TGTGCCGTGGCTAGGGGACAACTGGTCGGCTACACCTTC.

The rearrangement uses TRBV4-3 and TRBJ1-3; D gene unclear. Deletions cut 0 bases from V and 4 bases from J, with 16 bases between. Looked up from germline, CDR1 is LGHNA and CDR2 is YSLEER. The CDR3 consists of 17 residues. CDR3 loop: CASSQDQTAARGNTIYF. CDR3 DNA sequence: TGCGCCAGCAGCCAAGATCAAACGGCTGCGCGGGGAAACACCATATATTTT.

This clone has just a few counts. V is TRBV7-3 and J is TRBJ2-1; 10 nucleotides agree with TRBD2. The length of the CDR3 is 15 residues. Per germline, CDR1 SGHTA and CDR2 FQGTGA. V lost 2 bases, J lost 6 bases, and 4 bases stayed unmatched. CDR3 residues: CASSLLAGGLNEQFF. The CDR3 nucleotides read TGTGCCAGCAGCTTATTAGCGGGGGGACTCAATGAGCAGTTCTTC.

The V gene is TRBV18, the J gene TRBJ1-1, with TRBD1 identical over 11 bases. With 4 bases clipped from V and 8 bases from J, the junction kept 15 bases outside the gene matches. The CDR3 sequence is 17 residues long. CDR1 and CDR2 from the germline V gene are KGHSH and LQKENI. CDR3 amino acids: CASSLFGQGARGLEAFF. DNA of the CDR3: TGTGCCAGCTCACTATTCGGACAGGGGGCGCGGGGGCTGGAAGCTTTCTTT.

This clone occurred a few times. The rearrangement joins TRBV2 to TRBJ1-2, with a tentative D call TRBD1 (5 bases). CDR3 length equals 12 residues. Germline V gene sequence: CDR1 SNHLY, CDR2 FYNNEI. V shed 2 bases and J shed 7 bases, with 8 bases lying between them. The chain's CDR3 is CASSEWGGGYTF. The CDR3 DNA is TGTGCCAGCAGTGAATGGGGCGGTGGCTACACCTTC.